Listed here are 5 T cell receptor beta chains from one sample, sequenced in a study of blood T cell repertoires in COVID-19. This table comes from immunoSEQ multiplex PCR, and its TCRdb copy is limited to in-frame clones, with some not included. The sample has about 100,000 clones; under 75% are singletons. Material: peripheral blood. The receptor set was obtained from a man of 80 years or more with acute or convalescent COVID-19.

The chain couples TRBV7-2 to TRBJ2-3, with 12 bases identical to TRBD2. The CDR3 runs 15 residues. Germline V lookup: CDR1 SGHTA, CDR2 FQGNSA. After removal of 5 bases from V and 4 bases from J, the junction contained 4 bases not matched to a gene. In DNA form, the CDR3 reads TGTGCCAGCAGCACGACTAGCGGGAGTGCAGATACGCAGTATTTT. Translation gives CASSTTSGSADTQYF.

In this sample, this clone turned up once. This sequence joins TRBV3-1 (or the pseudogene TRBV3-2) and TRBJ1-1, with a possible D match to TRBD1 (6 bases). V was clipped by 7 bases and J by 1 base, with 10 bases between them. The CDR3 totals 13 residues. The germline V gene encodes CDR1 LGHDT and CDR2 YNNKEL (reference sequence). The CDR3 reads CASNRDKNTEAFF. CDR3 DNA: TGTGCCAGCAACCGGGACAAGAACACTGAAGCTTTCTTT.

The chain uses TRBV28 and TRBJ1-3; D remains ambiguous. CDR3 length equals 16 residues. The V end lost 4 bases, the J end lost 3 bases, and 16 bases lay between the germline ends. Germline V gene data show CDR1 as MDHEN and CDR2 as SYDVKM. For the CDR3, the DNA is TGTGCCAGCAGTTCTAATTTGCGGGGAGTTGGAAACACCATATATTTT. It is translated as CASSSNLRGVGNTIYF.

The rearrangement joins TRBV7-9 to TRBJ2-5; possibly TRBD2 for D (6 bases). The germline gives CDR1 SEHNR, CDR2 FQNEAQ (reference sequence). This CDR3 comprises 14 residues. With 5 bases removed from V and 3 bases from J, the gap between germline ends came to 13 bases. CDR3 residues: CASSPGLAEETQYF. In DNA form, the CDR3 reads TGTGCCAGCAGCCCGGGACTTGCGGAAGAGACCCAGTACTTC.

This clone was counted between two and nine times. This chain uses TRBV4-2 with TRBJ1-2; D possibly corresponds to TRBD1 (5 bases). Germline values: CDR1 LGHNA, CDR2 YNFKEQ. CDR3 size: 14 residues. V lost 5 bases, J lost 5 bases, and 15 bases lay in between. The CDR3 bases are TGTGCCAGCAGCTCCGGGGACGGGACTTATGGCTACACCTTC. As protein: CASSSGDGTYGYTF.